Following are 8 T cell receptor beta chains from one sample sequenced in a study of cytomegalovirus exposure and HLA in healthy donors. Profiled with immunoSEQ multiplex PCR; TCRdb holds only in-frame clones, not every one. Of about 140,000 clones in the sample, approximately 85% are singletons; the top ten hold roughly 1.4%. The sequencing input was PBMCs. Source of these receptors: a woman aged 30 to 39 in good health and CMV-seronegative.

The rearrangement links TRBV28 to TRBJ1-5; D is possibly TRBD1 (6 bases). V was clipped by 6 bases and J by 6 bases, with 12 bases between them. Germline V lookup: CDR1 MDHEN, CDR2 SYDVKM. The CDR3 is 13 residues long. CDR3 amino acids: CASRPNRVQPQHF. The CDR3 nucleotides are TGTGCCAGCAGGCCTAACAGGGTTCAGCCCCAGCATTTT.

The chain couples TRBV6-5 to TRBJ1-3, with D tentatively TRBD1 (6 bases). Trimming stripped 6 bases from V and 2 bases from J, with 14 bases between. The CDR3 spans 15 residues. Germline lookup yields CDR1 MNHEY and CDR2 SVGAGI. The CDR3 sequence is CASRRDMGAGNTIYF. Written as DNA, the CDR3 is TGTGCCAGCAGACGGGACATGGGGGCTGGAAACACCATATATTTT.

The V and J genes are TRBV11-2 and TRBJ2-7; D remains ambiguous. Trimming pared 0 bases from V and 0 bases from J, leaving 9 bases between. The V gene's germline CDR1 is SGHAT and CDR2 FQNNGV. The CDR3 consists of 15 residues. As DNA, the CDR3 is TGTGCCAGCAGCTTAGACTCCATCAGCTCCTACGAGCAGTACTTC. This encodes CASSLDSISSYEQYF.

The CDR3: CASSLAQAGAQETQYF. The CDR3, as DNA: TGCGCCAGCAGCTTGGCTCAAGCGGGAGCCCAAGAGACCCAGTACTTC. This rearrangement joins TRBV5-1 to TRBJ2-5; TRBD2 aligns across 8 bases. The germline V gene has CDR1 SGHRS and CDR2 YFSETQ. V lost 0 bases to trimming and J lost 1 base; unmatched junction nucleotides: 5. The CDR3 is 16 residues long.

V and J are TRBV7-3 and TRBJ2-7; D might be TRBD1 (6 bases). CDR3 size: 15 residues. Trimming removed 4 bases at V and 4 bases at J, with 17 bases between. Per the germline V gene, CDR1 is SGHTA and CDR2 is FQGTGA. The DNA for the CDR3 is TGTGCCAGCAGCTCCCAGATCGGGACACAATACGAGCAGTACTTC. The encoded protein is CASSSQIGTQYEQYF.

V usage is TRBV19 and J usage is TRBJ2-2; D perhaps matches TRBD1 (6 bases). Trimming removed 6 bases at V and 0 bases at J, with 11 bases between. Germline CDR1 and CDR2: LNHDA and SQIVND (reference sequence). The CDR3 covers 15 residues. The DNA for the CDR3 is TGTGCCAGTAGCCTAACAGGGCCGAACACCGGGGAGCTGTTTTTT. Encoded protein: CASSLTGPNTGELFF.

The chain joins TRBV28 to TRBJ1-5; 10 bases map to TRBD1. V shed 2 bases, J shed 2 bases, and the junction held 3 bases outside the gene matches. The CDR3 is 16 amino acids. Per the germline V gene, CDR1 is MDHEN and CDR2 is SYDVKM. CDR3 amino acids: CASSLRQGARNQPQHF. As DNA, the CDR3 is TGTGCCAGCAGTTTAAGACAGGGGGCGCGCAATCAGCCCCAGCATTTT. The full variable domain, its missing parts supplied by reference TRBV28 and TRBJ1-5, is DVKVTQSSRYLVKRTGEKVFLECVQDMDHENMFWYRQDPGLGLRLIYFSYDVKMKEKGDIPEGYSVSREKKERFSLILESASTNQTSMYLCASSLRQGARNQPQHFGDGTRLSIL.

CDR3 sequence reads: CATSRVKASGGATETQYF. As DNA, the CDR3 is TGTGCCACCAGCAGAGTAAAGGCTAGCGGGGGGGCAACAGAGACCCAGTACTTC. The chain links TRBV15 to TRBJ2-5; 12 bases map to TRBD2. Germline loops: CDR1 LNHNV, CDR2 YYDKDF (reference sequence). This CDR3 comprises 18 residues. V dropped 1 base and J dropped 4; count of bases not matched to a gene: 10.